These 25 T cell receptor beta chains were sequenced from one sample in a study of patients and donors after allogeneic stem cell transplantation. From the RT-PCR reads, TCRdb called clonotypes with MiXCR, one entry per CDR3 protein. The sample records 400,000 to 500,000 distinct CDR3 sequences, roughly 17% being singletons. The sequencing input was blood, either unsorted or a sorted T cell fraction (not recorded which). All receptors derive from a human donor who was either an allogeneic HSCT recipient or a stem cell or donor lymphocyte infusion donor (not recorded which). It is not recorded whose cells these are; they may come from a transplant donor.

With regard to this clonotype: A much larger clone is a single base away; this may be a read error. This sequence joins TRBV11-3 and TRBJ1-1; D unclear. Deletions cut 5 bases from V and 0 bases from J, with 7 bases between. Per the germline V gene, CDR1 is SGHNT and CDR2 is YENEEA. CDR3 length: 13 amino acids. For the CDR3, the DNA is TGTGCCAGCAGCATAGGGATGAACACTGAAGCTTTCTTT. This encodes CASSIGMNTEAFF.

The genes are TRBV27 and TRBJ2-1; D gene uncertain. The V gene lost 3 bases and the J gene lost 6 bases, with 12 bases spanning the gap. The CDR3 loop spans 14 amino acids. Germline values: CDR1 MNHEY, CDR2 SMNVEV (reference sequence). The CDR3 protein is CASSFWSSGNEQFF. Here the CDR3 DNA reads TGTGCCAGCAGTTTTTGGAGTTCGGGCAATGAGCAGTTCTTC.

This clonotype was found a few times. CDR3 in DNA: TGCGCCAGCAGCCACAAAATTGGGACAGGGAATCAGCCCCAGCATTTT. Translated, it gives CASSHKIGTGNQPQHF. The chain combines TRBV4-3 with TRBJ1-5; the match to TRBD1 covers 9 bases. The length of the CDR3 is 16 residues. V shed 3 bases, J shed 4 bases, and the junction held 7 bases outside the gene matches. Germline V gene sequence: CDR1 LGHNA, CDR2 YSLEER.

The V and J genes are TRBV24-1 and TRBJ2-3; no clear D. The CDR3 consists of 13 residues. Trimming cost V 4 bases and J 2 bases, with 6 bases left between them. Germline V CDR1 and CDR2: KGHDR, SFDVKD. The CDR3 region is CATSDPPTDTQYF. DNA of the CDR3: TGTGCCACCAGTGACCCACCCACAGATACGCAGTATTTT.

There are many counts of this clonotype. This rearrangement joins TRBV2 to TRBJ2-1; 8 positions agree with TRBD2. The CDR3 sequence is 13 residues long. Germline CDR1 SNHLY, CDR2 FYNNEI. The V gene end was trimmed by 11 bases and the J gene end by 3 bases; junction bases not matched to a gene: 6. In DNA, the CDR3 is TGTGCCTGGTGGCGGGGGGTCTACAATGAGCAGTTCTTC. Residues: CAWWRGVYNEQFF.

The CDR3: CASSLGGGPFYEQYF. CDR3 DNA sequence: TGTGCCAGCAGCTTAGGTGGGGGACCGTTCTACGAGCAGTACTTC. This chain joins TRBV7-8 and TRBJ2-7, with D possibly called TRBD1 or TRBD2 (5 bases each). V was trimmed by 1 base and J by 3 bases, leaving 13 bases between them. Germline values: CDR1 SGHVS, CDR2 FQNEAQ. This CDR3 has 15 residues.

The J gene is TRBJ1-6, the V gene TRBV20-1; the match to TRBD1 covers 7 bases. There are 12 residues in the CDR3. Germline loops: CDR1 DFQATT, CDR2 SNEGSKA (reference sequence). With V trimmed by 4 bases and J by 13 bases, 7 bases remained unmatched. CDR3 DNA sequence: TGCAGTGCTAAAAGACAGGGTTTTCCCCTCCACTTT. This gives the protein CSAKRQGFPLHF.

This clonotype was seen more than once but under ten times. The CDR3 loop is CASSKRTGRSSYEQYF. The CDR3 DNA reads as TGTGCCAGCAGCAAGAGGACAGGCAGGAGCTCCTACGAGCAGTACTTC. This chain connects TRBV11-1 to TRBJ2-7; the match to TRBD1 covers 7 bases. CDR1 and CDR2 from the germline V gene are SGHAT and FQDESV (reference sequence). V gave up 5 bases and J gave up 0 bases; unmatched junction bases: 10. CDR3 length equals 16 residues. Combining the CDR3 with reference TRBV11-1 and TRBJ2-7 gives the whole variable domain EAEVAQSPRYKITEKSQAVAFWCDPISGHATLYWYRQILGQGPELLVQFQDESVVDDSQLPKDRFSAERLKGVDSTLKIQPAELGDSAMYLCASSKRTGRSSYEQYFGPGTRLTVT.

This sequence joins TRBV24-1 and TRBJ1-5, with a tentative D call TRBD1 (5 bases). This CDR3 comprises 13 residues. The V gene's germline CDR1 is KGHDR and CDR2 SFDVKD. V was cut by 6 bases and J by 4 bases, with 9 bases left in between. The CDR3 region has the DNA TGTGCCACCAGTCGGGGCCTTAATCAGCCCCAGCATTTT. It yields the protein CATSRGLNQPQHF.

In this sample, this clonotype turned up many times. The CDR3 reads CASSLDIAEAFF. CDR3 nucleotides: TGCGCCAGCAGCTTGGACATCGCTGAAGCTTTCTTT. V gene TRBV5-1 combines with J gene TRBJ1-1; D call uncertain. There are 12 residues in the CDR3. The V gene's germline CDR1 is SGHRS and CDR2 YFSETQ. Trimming shortened V by 0 bases and J by 6 bases, and 6 bases separated the two germline ends.

This clonotype was seen more than once but under ten times. V and J are TRBV20-1 and TRBJ1-6, with 9 bases that match TRBD1. J was trimmed by 1 base and V by 6 bases; bases with no gene match: 13. Germline CDR1 reads DFQATT; CDR2 reads SNEGSKA (reference sequence). The CDR3 length is 18 residues. The DNA for the CDR3 is TGCAGTGCCAAACCGGGACAGGGAAGGGAGTCCTATAATTCACCCCTCCACTTT. This encodes CSAKPGQGRESYNSPLHF.

The chain links TRBV18 to TRBJ1-1; D uncertain. Germline CDR1 KGHSH, CDR2 LQKENI. The CDR3 is 16 residues long. Trimming took 3 bases from V and 3 from J, leaving 17 bases between them. This chain's CDR3 is CASSPSSLPPDTEAFF. CDR3 coding DNA: TGTGCCAGCTCACCGAGTTCGCTGCCTCCGGACACTGAAGCTTTCTTT.

The chain is built from TRBV25-1 and TRBJ1-2, with D hard to call. The V gene lost 5 bases and the J gene lost 7 bases, with 11 bases spanning the gap. Germline CDR1 reads MGHDK; CDR2 reads SYGVNS. The CDR3 sequence is 12 residues long. The DNA for the CDR3 is TGTGCCAGCAGTCGGAAGGGATTTGGCTACACCTTC. Protein product: CASSRKGFGYTF.

The CDR3 DNA is TGCGCCAGCAGCTTGTCGGGACAGGGGCCCTACGAGCAGTACTTC. This encodes CASSLSGQGPYEQYF. V gene TRBV5-1 combines with J gene TRBJ2-7; 10 nucleotides line up with TRBD1. The V gene's germline CDR1 is SGHRS and CDR2 YFSETQ. CDR3 length equals 15 residues. The J segment lost 2 bases and the V segment lost 1 base, leaving 3 bases of the junction unmatched.

There are a few counts of this clonotype. The chain couples TRBV7-9 to TRBJ2-3; 9 nucleotides align to TRBD1. Germline V gene sequence: CDR1 SEHNR, CDR2 FQNEAQ (reference sequence). With 5 bases clipped from V and 5 bases from J, the junction kept 14 bases outside the gene matches. The CDR3 is 17 amino acids. CDR3 loop: CASSRLLRDREKDTQYF. DNA for the CDR3: TGTGCCAGCAGCCGGCTACTCCGGGACAGGGAGAAAGATACGCAGTATTTT.

This clonotype was counted only a few times. This rearrangement joins TRBV3-1 to TRBJ1-1, with TRBD1 matching 10 bases. Germline CDR1 LGHDT, CDR2 YNNKEL (reference sequence). V lost 4 bases to trimming and J lost 4 bases; unmatched junction nucleotides: 3. The CDR3 runs to 14 residues. CDR3 bases: TGTGCCAGCAGCCCCTGGACAGGGGGCACTGAAGCTTTCTTT. This sequence encodes CASSPWTGGTEAFF.

This clonotype has a count of ten or more. This sequence joins TRBV12-3 or TRBV12-4 and TRBJ2-3; D unclear. The CDR3 length is 11 residues. Trimming removed 6 bases from V and 2 bases from J, with 3 bases in between. The chain's CDR3 is CASSVTDTQYF. The CDR3 bases are TGTGCCAGCAGCGTCACAGATACGCAGTATTTT.

This clonotype was counted a few times. This chain joins TRBV7-6 and TRBJ1-6; TRBD1 aligns across 7 bases. The CDR3 totals 15 residues. J lost 7 bases, V lost 5 bases, and 8 bases had no gene match. Germline loops: CDR1 SGHVS, CDR2 FNYEAQ. Here the CDR3 reads CASSDYRGKNSPLHF. CDR3 coding DNA: TGTGCCAGCAGCGACTACAGGGGAAAGAATTCACCCCTCCACTTT. Filled out from reference TRBV7-6 and TRBJ1-6, the complete variable domain reads GAGVSQSPRYKVTKRGQDVALRCDPISGHVSLYWYRQALGQGPEFLTYFNYEAQQDKSGLPNDRFSAERPEGSISTLTIQRTEQRDSAMYRCASSDYRGKNSPLHFGNGTRLTVT.

V gene TRBV7-8 combines with J gene TRBJ2-2, with D possibly TRBD1 on 6 matching bases. The germline CDR1 and CDR2 sequences are SGHVS and FQNEAQ. The CDR3 is 15 residues long. Trimming stripped 5 bases from V and 5 bases from J, with 15 bases between. As DNA, the CDR3 is TGTGCCAGCAGCCCCGTTCTACAGGGAACCGGGGAGCTGTTTTTT. Translated: CASSPVLQGTGELFF.

Only a few counts were recorded for this clonotype. The J gene is TRBJ1-1, the V gene TRBV4-2; D gene uncertain. CDR3 size: 12 residues. Per the germline V gene, CDR1 is LGHNA and CDR2 is YNFKEQ. Trimming shortened V by 1 base and J by 7 bases, and 7 bases separated the two germline ends. CDR3 sequence: CASSQAGFEAFF. The CDR3 DNA follows: TGTGCCAGCAGCCAAGCTGGGTTTGAAGCTTTCTTT.

This clonotype was counted many times. V is TRBV3-1 and J is TRBJ2-3; D is unclear. The germline gives CDR1 LGHDT, CDR2 YNNKEL (reference sequence). The V gene lost 2 bases and the J gene lost 6 bases, with 9 bases spanning the gap. The CDR3 is made up of 13 amino acids. The CDR3 loop is CASSQIQWDTQYF. The DNA of the CDR3 is TGTGCCAGCAGCCAAATTCAGTGGGATACGCAGTATTTT.

J is TRBJ2-7 and V is TRBV7-9, with D unresolved. The CDR3 extends over 14 amino acids. CDR1 and CDR2 (germline): SEHNR, FQNEAQ (reference sequence). Trimming cost V 0 bases and J 3 bases, with 9 bases left between them. CDR3 protein: CASSLAGLHYEQYF. DNA of the CDR3: TGTGCCAGCAGCTTAGCCGGGCTGCACTACGAGCAGTACTTC. The whole variable domain, remainder taken from reference TRBV7-9 and TRBJ2-7, is DTGVSQNPRHKITKRGQNVTFRCDPISEHNRLYWYRQTLGQGPEFLTYFQNEAQLEKSRLLSDRFSAERPKGSFSTLEIQRTEQGDSAMYLCASSLAGLHYEQYFGPGTRLTVT.

V and J are TRBV27 and TRBJ2-5; D ambiguous. Germline CDR1 MNHEY, CDR2 SMNVEV (reference sequence). Trimming stripped 6 bases from V and 8 bases from J, with 4 bases between. The CDR3 is 9 amino acids. This CDR3 reads CASSSTQYF. For the CDR3, the DNA is TGTGCCAGCAGCTCCACCCAGTACTTC.

This clonotype was recorded at least ten times. The chain uses TRBV5-1 and TRBJ1-2, with D uncertain. Trimming cost V 0 bases and J 8 bases, with 11 bases left between them. The CDR3 spans 13 residues. Per the germline V gene, CDR1 is SGHRS and CDR2 is YFSETQ. CDR3 residues: CASSLAWEDGYTF. The DNA for the CDR3 is TGCGCCAGCAGCTTGGCCTGGGAGGACGGCTACACCTTC.

The chain has TRBV24-1 and TRBJ2-1, with D maybe TRBD2 (5 bases). The CDR3 has 14 residues. The germline CDR1 and CDR2 sequences are KGHDR and SFDVKD. Deletions cut 3 bases from V and 0 bases from J, with 5 bases between. The CDR3 DNA reads TGTGCCACCAGTGATGGGAGCTCCTACAATGAGCAGTTCTTC. Amino acid sequence: CATSDGSSYNEQFF.